A selection of T cell receptor beta chains follows, all from one sample in a study of PD-L1 blockade in urothelial cancer. Data came from immunoSEQ multiplex PCR; TCRdb stores just in-frame clones and leaves some out. The sample contains 48,000 or so clones, around 86% of which appear only once. This material consisted of PBMCs, taken around atezolizumab (anti-PD-L1) treatment. The origin of the receptors is a man aged 55-75 years with urothelial cancer. Each CDR3 is given without its conserved first and last residue. Fields, in order: V gene, CDR3 protein.

v_call: TRBV6-5
cdr3_aa: VTREYPYGYT

v_call: TRBV28
cdr3_aa: ASSSPGQFYSNQPQH

v_call: TRBV5-6
cdr3_aa: ASSFKYRGSTDTQY

v_call: TRBV7-9
cdr3_aa: ASSPTYGTRPNNSPLH

v_call: TRBV11-3
cdr3_aa: ASSLKSEQY

v_call: TRBV5-1
cdr3_aa: ASSFETGGMTEAF

v_call: TRBV19
cdr3_aa: ASSIQGNTEAF

v_call: TRBV28
cdr3_aa: ASSTGTTSYNEQF

v_call: TRBV6-5
cdr3_aa: ASSRDREGNTEAF

v_call: TRBV11-2
cdr3_aa: ASSKDRGPYGYT

v_call: TRBV18
cdr3_aa: ASSPGTSNQPQH

v_call: TRBV7-9
cdr3_aa: ASSPQGGDQPQH